These T cell receptor beta chains were read from a single sample in a study of T cells in Graves' hyperthyroidism and ophthalmopathy. TCRdb recomputed calls from the multiplex PCR reads with MiXCR, one row per CDR3 protein. The sample holds approximately 380,000 distinct CDR3 sequences, over 12% seen once. Input material: blood. The receptors derive from a man aged 50-60 years with Graves' ophthalmopathy. The CDR3 runs from the conserved cysteine through the conserved F or W. Each record gives: J gene, clone size, V gene, D gene, CDR3 DNA, CDR3 protein. The D gene is left open where the match is weak. The size of a clone is reported for some rows only, either as once, few or many, or as a class for expanded clones.

j_call: TRBJ2-1
clone_size: many
v_call: TRBV20-1
d_call: TRBD1
cdr3_nt: TGCAGTGCGGCGGACAGGGGACAGGGGGCGTTTAATGAGCAGTTCTTC
cdr3_aa: CSAADRGQGAFNEQFF

j_call: TRBJ2-1
clone_size: few
v_call: TRBV3-1
d_call: NA
cdr3_nt: TGTGCCAGCAGCCCCCGACTAGATAATAACAATGAGCAGTTCTTC
cdr3_aa: CASSPRLDNNNEQFF

j_call: TRBJ2-7
clone_size: many
v_call: TRBV12-3/TRBV12-4
d_call: TRBD1
cdr3_nt: TGTGCCAGCAGTCCTCCGGGACAGGGTATCTTGTCGGGGTACGAGCAGTACTTC
cdr3_aa: CASSPPGQGILSGYEQYF

j_call: TRBJ1-1
clone_size: many
v_call: TRBV3-1
d_call: NA
cdr3_nt: TGTGCCAGCAGCCTCCACTCCCCCAGGGGCGGCACTGAAGCTTTCTTT
cdr3_aa: CASSLHSPRGGTEAFF

j_call: TRBJ2-1
clone_size: many
v_call: TRBV7-2
d_call: TRBD2
cdr3_nt: TGTGCCAGCAGCAAGACTAGCGGGAGGGTGCGGGAGCAGTTCTTC
cdr3_aa: CASSKTSGRVREQFF

j_call: TRBJ1-1
clone_size: many
v_call: TRBV7-9
d_call: NA
cdr3_nt: TGTGCCAGCAGCTGGACGACAAGTAACACTGAAGCTTTCTTT
cdr3_aa: CASSWTTSNTEAFF

j_call: TRBJ1-1
clone_size: many
v_call: TRBV11-2
d_call: NA
cdr3_nt: TGTGCCAGCAGCTTAGGAAAATACGAAGCTTTCTTT
cdr3_aa: CASSLGKYEAFF

j_call: TRBJ2-1
clone_size: many
v_call: TRBV11-2
d_call: NA
cdr3_nt: TGTGCCAGCAGCTTAGTGCAGGGGCAGTTCTTC
cdr3_aa: CASSLVQGQFF

j_call: TRBJ2-7
clone_size: NA
v_call: TRBV7-9
d_call: NA
cdr3_nt: TGTGCCAGCAGGGGGACTGCACCCTCCTACGAGCAGTACTTC
cdr3_aa: CASRGTAPSYEQYF

j_call: TRBJ2-1
clone_size: few
v_call: TRBV6-1
d_call: NA
cdr3_nt: TGTGCCAGCACCGACTCACCCTACAATGAGCAGTTCTTC
cdr3_aa: CASTDSPYNEQFF

j_call: TRBJ1-1
clone_size: many
v_call: TRBV6-1
d_call: NA
cdr3_nt: TGTGCCAGCACCCGAATCGGGGGAGGAACTGAAGCTTTCTTT
cdr3_aa: CASTRIGGGTEAFF

j_call: TRBJ2-6
clone_size: NA
v_call: TRBV7-9
d_call: TRBD1
cdr3_nt: TGTGCCAGCAGCCCGACGACAGGGTTCTTTTCTGGGGCCAACGTCCTGACTTTC
cdr3_aa: CASSPTTGFFSGANVLTF

j_call: TRBJ1-1
clone_size: many
v_call: TRBV20-1
d_call: NA
cdr3_nt: TGCAGTGCTAGAGGGCCGGGGGAAGCTTTCTTT
cdr3_aa: CSARGPGEAFF

j_call: TRBJ1-5
clone_size: many
v_call: TRBV28
d_call: NA
cdr3_nt: TGTGCCAGCAGACCAGGCGTGGAACAGCCCCAGCATTTT
cdr3_aa: CASRPGVEQPQHF

j_call: TRBJ2-1
clone_size: NA
v_call: TRBV20-1
d_call: NA
cdr3_nt: TGCAGTGCTACGCTCAATGAGCAGTTCTTC
cdr3_aa: CSATLNEQFF

j_call: TRBJ1-6
clone_size: NA
v_call: TRBV5-4
d_call: NA
cdr3_nt: TGTGCCAGCAGCTTGGCCGTCGGGGTCGAGTCACCCCTCCACTTT
cdr3_aa: CASSLAVGVESPLHF

j_call: TRBJ1-2
clone_size: few
v_call: TRBV15
d_call: NA
cdr3_nt: TGTGCCACCAGCAGAGATGCCGCCCAGGGGATAGATGGCTACACCTTC
cdr3_aa: CATSRDAAQGIDGYTF

j_call: TRBJ2-2
clone_size: NA
v_call: TRBV7-2
d_call: TRBD2
cdr3_nt: TGTGCCAGCAGCCGGCGGGGGAGGTACACCGGGGAGCTGTTTTTT
cdr3_aa: CASSRRGRYTGELFF

j_call: TRBJ2-7
clone_size: NA
v_call: TRBV12-3/TRBV12-4
d_call: NA
cdr3_nt: TGTGCCAGCAGTTTTGCGCAGGGAATCCCCTACGAGCAGTACTTC
cdr3_aa: CASSFAQGIPYEQYF

j_call: TRBJ1-2
clone_size: NA
v_call: TRBV6-5
d_call: NA
cdr3_nt: TGTGCCAGCAGTTACTCGAACGGGGGTGGTGACTATAGCTACACCTTC
cdr3_aa: CASSYSNGGGDYSYTF

j_call: TRBJ2-5
clone_size: once
v_call: TRBV7-7
d_call: NA
cdr3_nt: TGTGCTAGCAGCTTACTTCTCAAAGGAGGGACCCAGTACTTC
cdr3_aa: CASSLLLKGGTQYF

j_call: TRBJ2-7
clone_size: NA
v_call: TRBV18
d_call: TRBD2
cdr3_nt: TGTGCCAGCTCACCACTTCCTAGCGGGAGGGTTAGCTCCTACGAGCAGTACTTC
cdr3_aa: CASSPLPSGRVSSYEQYF

j_call: TRBJ2-1
clone_size: many
v_call: TRBV7-8
d_call: TRBD2
cdr3_nt: TGTGCCAGCAGCCCGACTCGCCGGGAGGTTAGGTACAATGAGCAGTTCTTC
cdr3_aa: CASSPTRREVRYNEQFF

j_call: TRBJ2-7
clone_size: few
v_call: TRBV6-1
d_call: TRBD2
cdr3_nt: TGTGCCGGCAGCGCTAGCGGGAGCCGCCACGAGCAGTACTTC
cdr3_aa: CAGSASGSRHEQYF

j_call: TRBJ2-3
clone_size: many
v_call: TRBV10-2
d_call: TRBD2
cdr3_nt: TGCGCCAGCAGTGAACTAGCGGGATGGTCAGATACGCAGTATTTT
cdr3_aa: CASSELAGWSDTQYF

j_call: TRBJ2-5
clone_size: many
v_call: TRBV18
d_call: TRBD2
cdr3_nt: TGTGCCAGCTCACCCCGCGGGAGGGGAGGAGAGACCCAGTACTTC
cdr3_aa: CASSPRGRGGETQYF

j_call: TRBJ2-3
clone_size: many
v_call: TRBV4-1
d_call: TRBD2
cdr3_nt: TGCGCCAGCAGCCAGAGCGGGGCAGATACGCAGTATTTT
cdr3_aa: CASSQSGADTQYF

j_call: TRBJ2-5
clone_size: once
v_call: TRBV5-1
d_call: NA
cdr3_nt: TGCGCTTCCTCAGCACTGACGGCCCAAGAGACCCAGTACTTC
cdr3_aa: CASSALTAQETQYF

j_call: TRBJ2-3
clone_size: many
v_call: TRBV10-3
d_call: TRBD2
cdr3_nt: TGTGCCATACGGACTAGCAGCAACACGCAGTATTTT
cdr3_aa: CAIRTSSNTQYF

j_call: TRBJ2-7
clone_size: many
v_call: TRBV9
d_call: TRBD1
cdr3_nt: TGTGCCAGCAGCCCTCGACAGGGATCCTACGAGCAGTACTTC
cdr3_aa: CASSPRQGSYEQYF

j_call: TRBJ2-4
clone_size: NA
v_call: TRBV20-1
d_call: NA
cdr3_nt: TGCAGTGCTATTTTTCGGGGGAGCCAAAACATTCAGTACTTC
cdr3_aa: CSAIFRGSQNIQYF

j_call: TRBJ1-2
clone_size: many
v_call: TRBV20-1
d_call: TRBD1
cdr3_nt: TGCAGTGCTACTCTTCAACTAACAGGGGGCCCGGGTGGCTACACCTTC
cdr3_aa: CSATLQLTGGPGGYTF

j_call: TRBJ1-3
clone_size: NA
v_call: TRBV5-6
d_call: NA
cdr3_nt: TGTGCCAGCAGCTTCCGCGGGGGGGGACGTGGAGGAAACACCATATATTTT
cdr3_aa: CASSFRGGGRGGNTIYF

j_call: TRBJ2-1
clone_size: many
v_call: TRBV20-1
d_call: NA
cdr3_nt: TGCAGTGCTAGAGGGCGGATCTACAATGAGCAGTTCTTC
cdr3_aa: CSARGRIYNEQFF

j_call: TRBJ2-3
clone_size: once
v_call: TRBV7-3
d_call: TRBD2
cdr3_nt: TGTGCCAGCAGCTTAAGCGGTAGCGGGAGCACAGATACGCAGTATTTT
cdr3_aa: CASSLSGSGSTDTQYF

j_call: TRBJ2-7
clone_size: NA
v_call: TRBV6-1
d_call: TRBD2
cdr3_nt: TGTGCCAGCAGACTAGGACTGGGGAGGGCCGAGCAGTACTTC
cdr3_aa: CASRLGLGRAEQYF

j_call: TRBJ2-3
clone_size: few
v_call: TRBV6-1
d_call: TRBD1
cdr3_nt: TGTGCCAGCACCTCGTGGGACAGGGGATCAGATACGCAGTATTTT
cdr3_aa: CASTSWDRGSDTQYF

j_call: TRBJ1-2
clone_size: many
v_call: TRBV11-3
d_call: NA
cdr3_nt: TGTGCCAGCAGCTTTCCGGCCGGGCAGTATGGCTACACCTTC
cdr3_aa: CASSFPAGQYGYTF

j_call: TRBJ2-1
clone_size: many
v_call: TRBV11-2
d_call: NA
cdr3_nt: TGTGCCAGCAGGTCGGGGCAGAACAATGAGCAGTTCTTC
cdr3_aa: CASRSGQNNEQFF

j_call: TRBJ1-2
clone_size: NA
v_call: TRBV28
d_call: NA
cdr3_nt: TGTGCCAGCAGTTTATTTAGAGCGCCCTATGGCTACACCTTC
cdr3_aa: CASSLFRAPYGYTF

j_call: TRBJ2-1
clone_size: many
v_call: TRBV12-3/TRBV12-4
d_call: TRBD2
cdr3_nt: TGTGCCAGCAGGCGGGACTCGCGGGGGAATGAGCAGTTCTTC
cdr3_aa: CASRRDSRGNEQFF

j_call: TRBJ2-1
clone_size: many
v_call: TRBV10-3
d_call: NA
cdr3_nt: TGTGCCATCAGTAGAGAAGACAATGAGCAGTTCTTC
cdr3_aa: CAISREDNEQFF